A single sample is the source of the 4 T cell receptor beta chains below, sequenced in a study of blood T cell repertoires in COVID-19. TCRdb keeps only in-frame clones here, not all; method: immunoSEQ multiplex PCR. Of nearly 300,000 clones in the sample, approximately 84% were seen once. The material sequenced was peripheral blood. The origin of the receptors is a human donor with COVID-19, enrolled during active disease. The donor label of this sample is uncertain.

The chain couples TRBV25-1 to TRBJ2-2; 10 positions match TRBD2. From germline, CDR1 is MGHDK and CDR2 SYGVNS. V trimming: 9 bases; J trimming: 6 bases; junction bases outside the gene matches: 16. The CDR3 has 17 amino acids. CDR3 DNA: TGTGCCAGTAGTTTTTCGGGGCTAGCGGGAGCCCCCGGGGAGCTGTTTTTT. Translating gives CASSFSGLAGAPGELFF.

The chain links TRBV5-1 to TRBJ1-4; 7 bases are a match to TRBD1. The CDR3 loop spans 15 amino acids. Trimming removed 4 bases from V and 4 bases from J; junction bases left unmatched: 7. Germline CDR1 SGHRS, CDR2 YFSETQ. In DNA form, the CDR3 reads TGCGCCAGCAGCGGGGGACAGACGAATAATGAAAAACTGTTTTTT. The encoded protein is CASSGGQTNNEKLFF.

This CDR3 reads CASSLLAGEQYF. The DNA of the CDR3 is TGTGCCAGCAGTTTGTTAGCGGGCGAGCAGTACTTC. V gene TRBV27 combines with J gene TRBJ2-7, with 7 bases that match TRBD2. CDR3 length equals 12 residues. The germline gives CDR1 MNHEY, CDR2 SMNVEV (reference sequence). The junction had 2 bases not matched to a gene; V was cut back by 3 bases and J by 6 bases.

The chain has TRBV19 and TRBJ2-3; weak D call: TRBD1 (5 bases). The CDR3 is 15 amino acids. The V and J ends lost 2 bases and 2 bases respectively, with 11 bases between them. The germline gives CDR1 LNHDA, CDR2 SQIVND (reference sequence). This chain's CDR3 is CASSISQADTDTQYF. The DNA of the CDR3 is TGTGCCAGTAGTATATCACAGGCCGACACAGATACGCAGTATTTT.